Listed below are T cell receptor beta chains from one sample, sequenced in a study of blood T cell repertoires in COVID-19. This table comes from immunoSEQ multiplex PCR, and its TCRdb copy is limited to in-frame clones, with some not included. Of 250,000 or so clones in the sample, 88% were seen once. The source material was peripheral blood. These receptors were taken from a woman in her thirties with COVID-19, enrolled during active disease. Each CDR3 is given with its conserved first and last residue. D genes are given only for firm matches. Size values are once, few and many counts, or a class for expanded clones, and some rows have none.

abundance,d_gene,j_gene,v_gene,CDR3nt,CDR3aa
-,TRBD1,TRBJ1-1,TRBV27,TGTGCCAGCAGTGCACCGGGACAGGGGTGGACTGAAGCTTTCTTT,CASSAPGQGWTEAFF
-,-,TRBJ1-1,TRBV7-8,TGTGCCAGCAGCTTAGGTGTTATAATGGTAGAGAGAATGAACACTGAAGCTTTCTTT,CASSLGVIMVERMNTEAFF
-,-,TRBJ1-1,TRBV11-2,TGTGCCAGCAGCTTAGTCCCGGAGTTTAACACTGAAGCTTTCTTT,CASSLVPEFNTEAFF
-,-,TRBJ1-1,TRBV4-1,TGCGCCAGCAGCCAAGAGAGAGGATTGACTGCTTTCTTT,CASSQERGLTAFF
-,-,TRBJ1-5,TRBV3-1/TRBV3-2,TGTGCCAGCAGCCGACACCCCAATCAGCCCCAGCATTTT,CASSRHPNQPQHF
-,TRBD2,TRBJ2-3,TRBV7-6,TGTGCCAGCAGCTTAGCTTCGGCTAGCGGGAATTGGGATACGCAGTATTTT,CASSLASASGNWDTQYF
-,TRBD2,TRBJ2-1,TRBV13,TGTGCCAGCAGCTTAGGGGGACTAGCGACAATCAGCTCCTACAATGAGCAGTTCTTC,CASSLGGLATISSYNEQFF
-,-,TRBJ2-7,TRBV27,TGTGCCAGCAGTCCTAGCAGGAGCCACCGATGGGAGCAGTACTTC,CASSPSRSHRWEQYF
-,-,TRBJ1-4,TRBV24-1,TGTGCCACCGGGGGGGGAGACGGTGAAAAACTGTTTTTT,CATGGGDGEKLFF
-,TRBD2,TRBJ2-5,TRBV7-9,TGTGCCAGCAGCCCCTCATGGCGGGGGGCTAACTGGGAGACCCAGTACTTC,CASSPSWRGANWETQYF
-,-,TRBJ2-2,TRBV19,TGTGCCAGTAGTTACAGTAACACCGGGGAGCTGTTTTTT,CASSYSNTGELFF
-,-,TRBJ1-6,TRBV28,TGTGCCAGCAGTTTCCCGGGGGTCTATAATTCACCCCTCCACTTT,CASSFPGVYNSPLHF
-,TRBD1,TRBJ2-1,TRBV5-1,TGCGCCAGCAGCTTACGACAGGGCATACGGCATGAGCAGTTCTTC,CASSLRQGIRHEQFF
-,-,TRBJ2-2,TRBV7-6,TGTGCCAGCAGCTCACGTACTAGAACCGGGGAGCTGTTTTTT,CASSSRTRTGELFF
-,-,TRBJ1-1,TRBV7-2,TGTGCCAGCAGCTTATTGTGGGGGGGGCTAGGATTGATGAACACTGAAGCTTTCTTT,CASSLLWGGLGLMNTEAFF
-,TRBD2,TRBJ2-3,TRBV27,TGTGCCAGCAGTTTAAGGGCTCGTAGCGGGGGTAGAGCAGATACGCAGTATTTT,CASSLRARSGGRADTQYF
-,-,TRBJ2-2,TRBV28,TGTGCCAGCAGGCCGACAGCGTTTGGCGGGGAGCTGTTTTTT,CASRPTAFGGELFF
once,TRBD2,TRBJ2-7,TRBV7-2,TGTGCCAGCAGCTTAGTCGGGACTAGCGGAGCCCGTTTC,CASSLVGTSGARF
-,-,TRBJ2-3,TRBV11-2,TGTGCCAGCAGCTTCGCGGGGGCCGGCACAGATACGCAGTATTTT,CASSFAGAGTDTQYF
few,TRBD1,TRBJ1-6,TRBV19,TGTGCCAGTAAGGGACAGGCCGAAAGTTCGGCCCTCCACTTT,CASKGQAESSALHF
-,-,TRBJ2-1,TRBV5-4,TGTGCCAGCAGCGTGGACATGGGGGGCTCCTACAATGAGCAGTTCTTC,CASSVDMGGSYNEQFF
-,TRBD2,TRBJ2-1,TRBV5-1,TGCGCCAGCAGCTCCAGCGGGGGGGTGAATGAGCAGTTCTTC,CASSSSGGVNEQFF
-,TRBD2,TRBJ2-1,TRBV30,TGTGCCTGGAGTGTAGCCCGACTAGCGGGAGACTACAATGAGCAGTTCTTC,CAWSVARLAGDYNEQFF
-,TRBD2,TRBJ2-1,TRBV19,TGTGCCAGTAGTATTAGGCGGGAGGAACCTGAGCAGTTCTTC,CASSIRREEPEQFF
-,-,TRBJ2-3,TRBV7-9,TGTGCCAGCAGCTTATCAGGTGGCCCAGATACGCAGTATTTT,CASSLSGGPDTQYF
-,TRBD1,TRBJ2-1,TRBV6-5,TGTGCCAGCAGGGCGACAGGGACCGATGAGCAGTTCTTC,CASRATGTDEQFF
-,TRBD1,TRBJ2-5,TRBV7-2,TGTGCCAGCAACTACATGGGACAGGTTTCGGAGACCCAGTACTTC,CASNYMGQVSETQYF
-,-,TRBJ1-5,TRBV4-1,TGCGCCAGCAGCTACCAGGGGACTAGCAATCAGCCCCAGCATTTT,CASSYQGTSNQPQHF
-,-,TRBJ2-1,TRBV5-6,TGTGCCAGCAGCTGGGGGGTCTTAGTGAATGAGCAGTTCTTC,CASSWGVLVNEQFF
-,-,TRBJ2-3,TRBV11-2,TGTGCCAGCAGCTTAGATCCTAAGTTAACAGATACGCAGTATTTT,CASSLDPKLTDTQYF
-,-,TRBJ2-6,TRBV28,TGTGCCAGCAGTCCCTCCCGTGGGGCTAACTGGAAGACAGTGCCATACTCTGGGGCCAACGTCCTGACTTTC,CASSPSRGANWKTVPYSGANVLTF
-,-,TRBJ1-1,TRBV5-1,TGCGCCAGCACACGGGAGTACAGAGCCACTGAAGCTTTCTTT,CASTREYRATEAFF
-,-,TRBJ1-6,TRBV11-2,TGTGCCAGCAGCTTAGTACATACAGGGTATAATTCACCCCTCCACTTT,CASSLVHTGYNSPLHF
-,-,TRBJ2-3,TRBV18,TGTGCCAGCTCTGGAGACCTAAGCACAGATACGCAGTATTTT,CASSGDLSTDTQYF
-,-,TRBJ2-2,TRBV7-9,TGTGCCAGCAGCCCGGGGGGGACAGACGGGGAGCTGTTTTTT,CASSPGGTDGELFF
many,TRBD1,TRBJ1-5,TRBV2,TGTGCCAGCAGAGGACAGGGGCATCAGCCCCAGCATTTT,CASRGQGHQPQHF
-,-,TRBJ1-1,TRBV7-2,TGTGCCAGCAGCTATTGGGGGAGGAGGAACACTGAAGCTTTCTTT,CASSYWGRRNTEAFF
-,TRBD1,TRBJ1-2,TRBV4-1,TGCGCCAGCAGCCCGGGACAGCCTAACTATGGCTACACCTTC,CASSPGQPNYGYTF
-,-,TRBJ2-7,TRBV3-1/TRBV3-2,TGTGCCAGCGGAGCCCGAACAGGGCCCCACGAGCAGTACTTC,CASGARTGPHEQYF
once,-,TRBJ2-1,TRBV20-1,TGCAGTGCTAGTGCGAGCTCCTACAATGAGCAGTTCTTC,CSASASSYNEQFF